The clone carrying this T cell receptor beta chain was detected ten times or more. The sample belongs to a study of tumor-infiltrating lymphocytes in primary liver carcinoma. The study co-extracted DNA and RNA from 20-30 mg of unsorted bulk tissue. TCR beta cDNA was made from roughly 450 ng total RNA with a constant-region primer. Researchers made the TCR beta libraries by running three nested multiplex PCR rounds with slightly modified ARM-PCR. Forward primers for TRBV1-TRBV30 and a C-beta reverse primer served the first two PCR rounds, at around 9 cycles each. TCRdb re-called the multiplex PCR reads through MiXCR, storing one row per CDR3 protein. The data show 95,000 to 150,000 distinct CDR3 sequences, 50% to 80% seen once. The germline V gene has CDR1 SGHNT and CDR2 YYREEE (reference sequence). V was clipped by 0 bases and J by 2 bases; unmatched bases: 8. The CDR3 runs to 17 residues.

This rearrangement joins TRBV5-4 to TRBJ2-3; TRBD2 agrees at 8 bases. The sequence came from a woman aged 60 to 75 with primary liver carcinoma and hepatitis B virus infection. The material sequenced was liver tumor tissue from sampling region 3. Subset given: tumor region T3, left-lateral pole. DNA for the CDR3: TGTGCCAGCAGCTTGGCTCGGGGCGGGAGGCCCACAGATACGCAGTATTTT. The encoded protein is CASSLARGGRPTDTQYF.